This T cell receptor beta chain was captured in a study of T cells expressing NK-cell markers. Study-wide context: Seven HCMV-seropositive donors and one seronegative donor made up the eight sequenced donors. General study points: Evidence did not settle whether expanded NKG2C+ T cell clones targeted HCMV.

A remark on this clonotype: Its antigen is still unknown.

The CDR3 has 14 amino acids. CDR1 and CDR2 (germline): DFQATT, SNEGSKA (reference sequence). Reprocessing the 5' RACE reads, TCRdb reports a single entry for every CDR3 protein and omits DNA. Its listing shows hundreds of thousands of distinct CDR3 sequences. Sequencing was done on a sample of blood T cells: a sorted CD56 or NKG2C T cell subset, CD4+ or CD8+ T cells, or bulk PBMC T cells (not recorded which). This receptor was obtained from a woman aged 18 to 75 in good health. The V gene is TRBV20-1, the J gene TRBJ2-7; TCRdb outputs TRBD1, but without DNA this stays unchecked. CDR3: CSAIIGGESYEQYF.